The subject of this entry is one T cell receptor beta chain. Germline CDR1 MDHEN, CDR2 SYDVKM. There are 14 residues in the CDR3. The data were taken from a study of monozygotic twins with inflammatory bowel disease. TCRdb reprocessed the 5' RACE reads, with one entry per CDR3 protein and no DNA. The ten most abundant clones cover about 2.4% of a sample with under 200,000 distinct CDR3 sequences. The chain uses TRBV28 and TRBJ1-5; the TCRdb call, TRBD1, lacks DNA for checking. The sequence came from a human donor with ulcerative colitis or Crohn's disease, or a healthy co-twin of an affected twin (not recorded which). Sequencing was done on a sample of blood. The CDR3 protein is CASSFVGGSQPQHF.